Each of the 4 T cell receptor beta chains below was sequenced from the same sample in a study of T cell repertoires in cytomegalovirus infection. From the reads, TCRdb called clonotypes with MiXCR, one entry per CDR3 protein. The data hold fewer than 550,000 distinct CDR3 sequences, with approximately 32% observed a single time. The sample comprised PBMCs. The receptors come from a human donor in good health (CMV status not recorded). Some clones in this sample may be carry-over from other donors' samples.

This clonotype occurred many times. The rearrangement uses TRBV7-2 and TRBJ1-2; unclear D gene. The CDR3 runs to 15 residues. V was clipped by 1 base and J by 5 bases, with 14 bases between them. The germline V gene has CDR1 SGHTA and CDR2 FQGNSA. Written as DNA, the CDR3 is TGTGCCAGCAGCTTAGACCCGACGGCGAGTTATGGCTACACCTTC. The encoded protein is CASSLDPTASYGYTF.

The V and J genes are TRBV19 and TRBJ1-4; TRBD1 matches at 9 bases. The germline CDR1 and CDR2 sequences are LNHDA and SQIVND (reference sequence). The CDR3 totals 18 residues. V was clipped by 5 bases and J by 5 bases; unmatched bases: 15. The CDR3 spells CASSVIRDRDQENEKLFF. The CDR3, as DNA: TGTGCCAGTAGTGTCATCCGGGACAGGGACCAAGAGAATGAAAAACTGTTTTTT.

This chain connects TRBV7-9 to TRBJ1-1; possibly TRBD1 for D (6 bases). The length of the CDR3 is 14 residues. Trimming pared 2 bases from V and 6 bases from J, leaving 13 bases between. Looked up from germline, CDR1 is SEHNR and CDR2 is FQNEAQ (reference sequence). CDR3 in DNA: TGTGCCAGCAGCTTACACAGGGAGATCGCTGAAGCTTTCTTT. This translates into CASSLHREIAEAFF. Based on the CDR3 plus reference TRBV7-9 and TRBJ1-1, the full variable domain is DTGVSQNPRHKITKRGQNVTFRCDPISEHNRLYWYRQTLGQGPEFLTYFQNEAQLEKSRLLSDRFSAERPKGSFSTLEIQRTEQGDSAMYLCASSLHREIAEAFFGQGTRLTVV.

This clonotype was seen ten or more times. This chain links TRBV7-8 with TRBJ1-6, with 7 bases matching TRBD1. Germline V CDR1 and CDR2: SGHVS, FQNEAQ. The CDR3 contains 16 residues. With 0 bases clipped from V and 2 bases from J, the junction kept 1 base outside the gene matches. Here the CDR3 DNA reads TGTGCCAGCAGCTTAGCGCAGGGGGCCTATAATTCACCCCTCCACTTT. Protein: CASSLAQGAYNSPLHF.